Each of the 2 T cell receptor beta chains below was sequenced from the same sample in a study of blood T cell repertoires in COVID-19 (dated by TCRdb to 2018 to 2021). To prepare the library, the immunoSEQ multiplex PCR assay was applied. TCRdb provides this immuneACCESS table in a form limited to in-frame rearrangements. Some clones are lacking; in checked studies, under half of them reflect an unresolved V gene, and why the rest are absent is not known. This sample lists about 210,000 clones; 82% were detected once. 9.5% to 15% of the sample is in the top ten clones. Material for sequencing was peripheral blood. These receptors were taken from a woman aged 40 to 50 with acute or convalescent COVID-19.

The chain links TRBV21-1 to TRBJ1-1; the table's D gene call, TRBD1, was not cross checked with the DNA. TRBV21-1 is designated a pseudogene. This CDR3 has 17 amino acids. The CDR3 sequence: CASSKAGGQGANTEAFF. DNA for the CDR3: TGTGCCAGCAGCAAAGCGGGAGGACAGGGGGCAAACACTGAAGCTTTCTTT.

This clone was recorded at least ten times. The chain has TRBV5-8 and TRBJ2-7, with D perhaps matching TRBD1 (5 bases). The germline CDR1 and CDR2 sequences are SGHTS and YDEGEE. V was clipped by 3 bases and J by 6 bases, with 10 bases between them. CDR3 length equals 12 residues. The CDR3 reads CASSSRVSEQYF. DNA for the CDR3: TGTGCCAGCAGCTCCAGGGTTAGCGAGCAGTACTTC.